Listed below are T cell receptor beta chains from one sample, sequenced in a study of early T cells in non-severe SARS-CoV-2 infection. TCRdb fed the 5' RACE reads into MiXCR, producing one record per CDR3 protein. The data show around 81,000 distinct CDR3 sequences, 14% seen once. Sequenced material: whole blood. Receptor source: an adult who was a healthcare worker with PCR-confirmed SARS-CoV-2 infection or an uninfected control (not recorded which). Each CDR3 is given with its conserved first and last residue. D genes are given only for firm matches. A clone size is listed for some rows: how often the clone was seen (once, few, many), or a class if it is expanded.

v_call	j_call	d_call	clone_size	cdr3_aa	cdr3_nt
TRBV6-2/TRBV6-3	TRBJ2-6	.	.	CASSWDSGANVLTF	TGTGCCAGCAGTTGGGACTCTGGGGCCAACGTCCTGACTTTC
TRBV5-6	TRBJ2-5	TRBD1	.	CASSLGDRGYQETQYF	TGTGCCAGCAGCCTGGGTGACAGGGGGTATCAAGAGACCCAGTACTTC
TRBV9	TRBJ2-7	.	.	CASSVGPAYEQYF	TGTGCCAGCAGCGTAGGTCCCGCCTACGAGCAGTACTTC
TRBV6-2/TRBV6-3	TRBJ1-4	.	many	CASSYWSLTTNEKLFF	TGTGCCAGCAGTTACTGGAGCCTCACAACTAATGAAAAACTGTTTTTT
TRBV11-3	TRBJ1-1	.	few	CASSFQRNTEAFF	TGTGCCAGCAGCTTTCAGAGGAACACTGAAGCTTTCTTT
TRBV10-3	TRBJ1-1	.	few	CAISELGVNTEAFF	TGTGCCATCAGTGAGTTAGGTGTGAACACTGAAGCTTTCTTT
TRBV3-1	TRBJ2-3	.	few	CASSPSFDGTTDTQYF	TGTGCCAGCAGCCCTAGTTTTGACGGGACCACAGATACGCAGTATTTT
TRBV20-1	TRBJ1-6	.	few	CSALALLGDGSPLHF	TGCAGTGCTCTTGCCCTTCTCGGGGATGGTTCACCCCTCCACTTT
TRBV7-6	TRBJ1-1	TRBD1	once	CASSLGGQTEAFF	TGTGCCAGCAGCTTAGGGGGACAGACTGAAGCTTTCTTT
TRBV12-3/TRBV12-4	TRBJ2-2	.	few	CASSLGAGATGELFF	TGTGCCAGCAGTTTAGGGGCTGGGGCCACCGGGGAGCTGTTTTTT
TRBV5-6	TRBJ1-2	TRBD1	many	CASNLLDRDDGYTF	TGTGCCAGCAACCTACTGGACAGGGATGATGGCTACACCTTC
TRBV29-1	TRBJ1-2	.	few	CSVVPDSNYGYTF	TGCAGCGTTGTCCCTGACAGCAACTATGGCTACACCTTC
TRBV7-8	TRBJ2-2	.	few	CASSPSTGRSGELFF	TGTGCCAGCAGCCCCTCGACGGGTCGCAGCGGGGAGCTGTTTTTT
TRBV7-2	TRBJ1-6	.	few	CASTSFADNSPLHF	TGTGCCAGCACGTCCTTCGCGGATAATTCACCCCTCCACTTT
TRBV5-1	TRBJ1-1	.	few	CASSPRSQNTEAFF	TGCGCCAGCAGCCCGAGGTCCCAGAACACTGAAGCTTTCTTT
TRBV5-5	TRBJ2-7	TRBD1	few	CASSDPGQGPYEQYF	TGTGCCAGCAGCGATCCGGGACAGGGTCCCTACGAGCAGTACTTC
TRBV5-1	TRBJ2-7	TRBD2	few	CASSFGTSGEYEQYF	TGCGCCAGCAGCTTCGGGACTAGCGGGGAATACGAGCAGTACTTC
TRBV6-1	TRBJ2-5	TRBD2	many	CASSGLAGGQETQYF	TGTGCCAGCAGTGGACTAGCGGGGGGGCAAGAGACCCAGTACTTC
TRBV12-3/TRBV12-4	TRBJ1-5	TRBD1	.	CASRQGADPHQPQHF	TGTGCCAGCAGACAGGGGGCAGATCCTCATCAGCCCCAGCATTTT